Listed below are T cell receptor beta chains from one sample, sequenced in a study of beta chain features in type 1 diabetes. TCRdb's table, derived via immunoSEQ multiplex PCR, lists solely in-frame clones and lacks some. The sample lists 120,000 or so clones, around a sixth seen once, with 2% to 3% in the top ten. Sequenced material: central memory CD4+ T cells from blood. The receptors here all came from a man younger than 35 with type 1 diabetes. Each CDR3 is given with its conserved first and last residue. The D gene is left open where the match is weak. Rows may omit the clone size; those that give it use once, few, many or a size class.

. | . | TRBJ2-5 | TRBV2 | CASRGTVQETQYF | TGTGCCAGCAGGGGAACAGTACAAGAGACCCAGTACTTC
few | TRBD1 | TRBJ1-1 | TRBV29-1 | CSVQRTGRNTEAFF | TGCAGCGTTCAGAGGACAGGGCGGAACACTGAAGCTTTCTTT
. | TRBD1 | TRBJ1-4 | TRBV18 | CASSAQGALEKLFF | TGTGCCAGCTCAGCACAGGGGGCGCTGGAAAAACTGTTTTTT
many | . | TRBJ2-1 | TRBV27 | CASSPWGIRQFF | TGTGCCAGCAGTCCTTGGGGCATTAGGCAGTTCTTC
. | . | TRBJ1-1 | TRBV9 | CASSPWVGPMNTEAFF | TGTGCCAGCAGCCCTTGGGTAGGCCCCATGAACACTGAAGCTTTCTTT
. | . | TRBJ1-3 | TRBV28 | CASSSHSGRGNTIYF | TGTGCCAGCAGTTCTCATTCCGGACGCGGAAACACCATATATTTT
. | . | TRBJ2-7 | TRBV2 | CASTEGDFKPPYEQYF | TGTGCCAGCACCGAGGGGGATTTCAAACCCCCCTACGAGCAGTACTTC
. | TRBD2 | TRBJ2-1 | TRBV9 | CASKGTSGNNEQFF | TGTGCCAGTAAAGGGACTAGCGGTAACAATGAGCAGTTCTTC
. | TRBD1 | TRBJ1-5 | TRBV28 | CASRGSTGANQPQHF | TGTGCCAGCAGGGGGAGTACAGGGGCAAATCAGCCCCAGCATTTT
. | TRBD2 | TRBJ2-1 | TRBV13 | CASSPASGSIDEQFF | TGTGCCAGCAGCCCCGCTAGCGGGAGCATAGATGAGCAGTTCTTC
few | . | TRBJ2-5 | TRBV7-2 | CASSLAGETQYF | TGTGCCAGCAGCTTAGCAGGGGAGACCCAGTACTTC
. | . | TRBJ1-6 | TRBV5-4 | CASSSEGGRSPLHF | TGTGCCAGCAGCTCTGAGGGCGGGCGTTCACCCCTCCACTTT
. | . | TRBJ1-4 | TRBV6-1 | CASQSGTINEKLFF | TGTGCCAGTCAGAGCGGGACAATAAATGAAAAACTGTTTTTT
few | TRBD2 | TRBJ2-1 | TRBV7-3 | CASSPSGGNNEQFF | TGTGCCAGCAGCCCTAGCGGGGGCAACAATGAGCAGTTCTTC
few | . | TRBJ1-2 | TRBV29-1 | CSGARAAPPYGYTF | TGCAGCGGGGCCCGGGCCGCTCCACCCTATGGCTACACCTTC
. | TRBD1 | TRBJ2-7 | TRBV4-2 | CASSPGTGGSYEQYF | TGTGCCAGCAGCCCGGGGACAGGGGGTTCCTACGAGCAGTACTTC
. | . | TRBJ2-7 | TRBV11-2 | CASSSLVGGRYEQYF | TGTGCCAGCAGCTCATTAGTCGGGGGCCGGTACGAGCAGTACTTC
few | . | TRBJ2-2 | TRBV7-8 | CASSLALRQGSYTGELFF | TGTGCCAGCAGCTTAGCGCTCCGGCAGGGGAGTTACACCGGGGAGCTGTTTTTT
few | . | TRBJ2-3 | TRBV7-2 | CASSLAGPPADTQYF | TGTGCCAGCAGCTTAGCCGGGCCACCGGCAGATACGCAGTATTTT
. | . | TRBJ2-1 | TRBV14 | CASSQNLPSSYNEQFF | TGTGCCAGCAGCCAAAATCTACCTAGCAGTTACAATGAGCAGTTCTTC
few | . | TRBJ1-3 | TRBV9 | CASSVGQLHDTIYF | TGTGCCAGCAGCGTCGGCCAGCTTCACGACACCATATATTTT
. | . | TRBJ2-1 | TRBV7-3 | CASFTGWINEQFF | TGTGCCAGCTTCACAGGGTGGATTAATGAGCAGTTCTTC
. | . | TRBJ2-5 | TRBV28 | CASSFGGETQYF | TGTGCCAGCAGTTTTGGTGGGGAGACCCAGTACTTC
. | TRBD2 | TRBJ2-1 | TRBV29-1 | CSVVLAGTYNEQFF | TGCAGCGTTGTCCTAGCGGGAACGTACAATGAGCAGTTCTTC
. | . | TRBJ1-2 | TRBV29-1 | CSVTGNYGYTF | TGCAGCGTGACAGGAAACTATGGCTACACCTTC
. | . | TRBJ2-7 | TRBV11-2 | CASSLDQQLEQYF | TGTGCCAGCAGCTTAGATCAGCAGCTCGAGCAGTACTTC
. | . | TRBJ2-7 | TRBV7-9 | CASSPRTILGEQYF | TGTGCCAGCAGCCCAAGGACCATCCTGGGGGAGCAGTACTTC
few | . | TRBJ1-1 | TRBV10-3 | CAIKGTAMNTEAFF | TGTGCCATCAAAGGAACAGCCATGAACACTGAAGCTTTCTTT
few | . | TRBJ2-7 | TRBV7-9 | CASSLNYEQYF | TGTGCCAGCAGCCTAAACTACGAGCAGTACTTC
few | TRBD2 | TRBJ2-7 | TRBV7-2 | CASSLAISGTSYEQYF | TGTGCCAGCAGCTTAGCAATTAGCGGGACCTCCTACGAGCAGTACTTC
few | . | TRBJ2-7 | TRBV5-6 | CASSLRSVIYEQYF | TGTGCCAGCAGCCTTCGGTCGGTAATTTACGAGCAGTACTTC
few | . | TRBJ1-4 | TRBV27 | CASTMSWASLGKLFF | TGTGCCAGCACCATGTCGTGGGCCTCTTTAGGAAAACTGTTTTTT
many | TRBD1 | TRBJ1-6 | TRBV4-3 | CASSQWDSNSPLHF | TGCGCCAGCAGCCAGTGGGACAGTAATTCACCCCTCCACTTT
few | . | TRBJ2-3 | TRBV30 | CAWSRATRDTQYF | TGTGCCTGGAGTCGCGCTACTAGGGATACGCAGTATTTT
few | . | TRBJ2-1 | TRBV7-9 | CASTLGGAGRQFF | TGTGCCAGCACTCTAGGTGGGGCAGGCCGGCAGTTCTTC
. | TRBD1 | TRBJ2-4 | TRBV27 | CASSADRVGIQYF | TGTGCCAGCAGTGCGGACAGGGTGGGCATTCAGTACTTC
few | . | TRBJ2-3 | TRBV11-2 | CASSLGPRGGTDTQYF | TGTGCCAGCAGCTTAGGCCCGCGCGGGGGCACAGATACGCAGTATTTT
. | . | TRBJ1-4 | TRBV9 | CASGEGDIGEKLFF | TGTGCCAGCGGGGAGGGGGACATTGGTGAAAAACTGTTTTTT
. | . | TRBJ2-1 | TRBV5-1 | CASSHWDRDGEQFF | TGCGCCAGCAGTCATTGGGATAGGGACGGTGAGCAGTTCTTC
. | . | TRBJ2-3 | TRBV27 | CASSFGYSTDTQYF | TGTGCCAGTAGTTTCGGCTATTCCACAGATACGCAGTATTTT
. | . | TRBJ2-5 | TRBV6-5 | CASSYSPSIGETQYF | TGTGCCAGCAGTTACTCGCCTAGCATAGGAGAGACCCAGTACTTC
. | . | TRBJ1-3 | TRBV9 | CASSVGSRISGNTIYF | TGTGCCAGCAGCGTAGGCAGCCGGATCTCTGGAAACACCATATATTTT
. | TRBD1 | TRBJ2-7 | TRBV2 | CASSVRDRGSGEQYF | TGTGCCAGCAGTGTCCGGGACAGGGGCTCGGGCGAGCAGTACTTC
. | . | TRBJ1-2 | TRBV5-6 | CASSFGVQDGYTF | TGTGCCAGCAGCTTCGGGGTCCAGGATGGCTACACCTTC
. | TRBD2 | TRBJ2-7 | TRBV7-9 | CASSSLAGGPIYEQYF | TGTGCCAGCAGCTCCTTAGCGGGAGGGCCCATATACGAGCAGTACTTC
few | TRBD2 | TRBJ2-2 | TRBV6-6 | CASSSGRDNTGELFF | TGTGCCAGCAGCTCGGGGAGGGACAACACCGGGGAGCTGTTTTTT
few | TRBD2 | TRBJ2-7 | TRBV7-2 | CASSLVAGGFYEQYF | TGTGCCAGCAGCTTAGTAGCGGGGGGGTTCTACGAGCAGTACTTC
. | . | TRBJ1-2 | TRBV29-1 | CSVDTRSTAQANYGYTF | TGCAGCGTTGATACGAGGTCCACAGCCCAGGCGAACTATGGCTACACCTTC
. | . | TRBJ1-1 | TRBV7-3 | CASSSGGLMNTEAFF | TGTGCCAGCAGCTCTGGGGGGCTTATGAACACTGAAGCTTTCTTT
. | TRBD2 | TRBJ2-7 | TRBV11-2 | CASPPPQAGNSYEQYF | TGTGCCAGCCCCCCGCCCCAAGCGGGGAACTCCTACGAGCAGTACTTC
. | TRBD1 | TRBJ2-7 | TRBV6-1 | CAGSGQVESAQYF | TGTGCCGGCTCAGGACAGGTCGAGAGCGCGCAGTACTTC
few | . | TRBJ2-5 | TRBV2 | CASSETGARTQYF | TGTGCCAGCAGTGAGACGGGCGCTAGGACCCAGTACTTC